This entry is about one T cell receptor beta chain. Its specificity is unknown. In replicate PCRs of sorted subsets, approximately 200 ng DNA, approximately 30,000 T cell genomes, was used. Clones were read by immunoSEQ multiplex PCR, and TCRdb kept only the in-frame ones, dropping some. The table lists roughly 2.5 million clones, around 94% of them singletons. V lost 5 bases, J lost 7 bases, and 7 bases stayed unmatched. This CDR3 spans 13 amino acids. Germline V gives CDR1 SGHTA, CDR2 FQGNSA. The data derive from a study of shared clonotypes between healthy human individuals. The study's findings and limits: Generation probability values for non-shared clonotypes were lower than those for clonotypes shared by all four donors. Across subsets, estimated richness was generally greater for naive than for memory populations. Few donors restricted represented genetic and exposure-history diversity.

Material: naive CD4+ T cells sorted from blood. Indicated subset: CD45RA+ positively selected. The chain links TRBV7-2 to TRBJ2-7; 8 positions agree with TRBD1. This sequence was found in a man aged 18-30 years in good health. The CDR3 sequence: CASSARQGSEQYF. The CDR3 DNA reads TGTGCCAGCAGCGCGCGACAGGGGTCGGAGCAGTACTTC. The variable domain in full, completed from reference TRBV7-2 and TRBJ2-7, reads GAGVSQSPSNKVTEKGKDVELRCDPISGHTALYWYRQSLGQGLEFLIYFQGNSAPDKSGLPSDRFSAERTGGSVSTLTIQRTQQEDSAVYLCASSARQGSEQYFGPGTRLTVT.